This T cell receptor (beta chain) was retrieved from a study of technical replicates of blood from several donors. Profiled with immunoSEQ multiplex PCR; TCRdb holds only in-frame clones, not every one. The table includes 70,000 to 90,000 clones, approximately 94% detected once. The CDR3 runs to 14 residues. Sequenced material: T cells isolated from PBMCs. This clonotype was obtained from a human donor in good health. The chain is built from TRBV12-2 and TRBJ2-5; TRBD2 is taken as the D call from the table, unchecked against the DNA. TRBV12-2 counts as a pseudogene. This CDR3 is CASRQRDDQETQYF. The DNA for the CDR3 is TGTGCAAGTCGCCAGCGGGACGATCAAGAGACCCAGTACTTC.